Shown below are 6 T cell receptor beta chains from a single sample sequenced in a study of blood T cells in healthy people across ages. PCR was performed a second time for roughly 7 to 12 cycles using a sample-barcoded 5' primer and a J-beta primer mix. TCRdb redid the calling of the 5' RACE reads with MiXCR, one entry per CDR3 protein. The sample lists some 1.5 million distinct CDR3 sequences, roughly 28% occurring once. Sequencing input: blood. These receptors all come from a woman aged 25-40 years in good health.

This clonotype was observed at least ten times. The chain couples TRBV6-5 to TRBJ1-4; D remains ambiguous. Trimming left V 0 bases short and J 0 bases short, with 5 bases between. Germline V CDR1 and CDR2: MNHEY, SVGAGI. The CDR3 spans 15 residues. The CDR3 protein is CASSYSDATNEKLFF. Here the CDR3 DNA reads TGTGCCAGCAGTTACTCGGATGCAACTAATGAAAAACTGTTTTTT.

This chain uses TRBV9 with TRBJ2-2; TRBD1 agrees at 10 bases. Germline values: CDR1 SGDLS, CDR2 YYNGEE. With 0 bases clipped from V and 7 bases from J, the junction kept 3 bases outside the gene matches. The CDR3 spans 15 residues. The CDR3 region has the DNA TGTGCCAGCAGCGTAGCGGGACAGGGGTTCGGGGAGCTGTTTTTT. This codes for CASSVAGQGFGELFF.

This clonotype showed up many times. V gene TRBV2 combines with J gene TRBJ1-5; no clear D. The germline gives CDR1 SNHLY, CDR2 FYNNEI. V lost 3 bases and J 8 bases, leaving 20 bases between the germline ends. The CDR3 is 16 residues long. The CDR3 spells CASSEGSRPEVEPQHF. The CDR3 DNA reads as TGTGCCAGCAGTGAGGGCTCTCGGCCCGAAGTGGAGCCCCAGCATTTT.

As for this clonotype: Because it lacks the conserved phenylalanine or tryptophan at the end, this CDR3 is likely a read error. The V gene is TRBV20-1, the J gene TRBJ2-3; D gene uncertain. Germline V gene lookup returns CDR1 DFQATT and CDR2 SNEGSKA (reference sequence). V lost 2 bases, J lost 2 bases, and 2 bases lay in between. The CDR3 sequence is 11 residues long. CDR3 sequence (DNA): TGCAGTGCTAGACACACAGATACGCAGTATGTT. This sequence encodes CSARHTDTQYV.

The chain links TRBV7-2 to TRBJ2-3, with 12 bases matching TRBD1. The length of the CDR3 is 14 residues. Germline loops: CDR1 SGHTA, CDR2 FQGNSA. The J segment lost 4 bases and the V segment lost 8 bases, leaving 4 bases of the junction unmatched. DNA for the CDR3: TGTGCCAGCGGGACAGGGGGCGGCTCAGATACGCAGTATTTT. Its translation: CASGTGGGSDTQYF.

This rearrangement joins TRBV6-2 or TRBV6-3 to TRBJ1-4; D call uncertain. The CDR3 contains 13 residues. Germline CDR1 is MNHEY and CDR2 is SVGEGT. Trimming took 7 bases from V and 5 from J, leaving 11 bases between them. CDR3 DNA sequence: TGTGCCAGCATGAACAACTGGAATGAAAAACTGTTTTTT. This codes for CASMNNWNEKLFF.